This entry lists 15 T cell receptor beta chains sequenced from one sample in a study of shared clonotypes between healthy human individuals. Generated by immunoSEQ multiplex PCR, the TCRdb table keeps only in-frame clones and is missing some. The sample includes some 980,000 clones, around 80% of them seen just once. The sequenced sample consisted of memory CD4+ T cells sorted from blood. Subset: CD45RA-negative fraction. The source is a man aged 18-30 years in good health.

J is TRBJ2-7 and V is TRBV9; TRBD2 agrees at 7 bases. This CDR3 comprises 15 residues. With V trimmed by 3 bases and J by 2 bases, 8 bases remained unmatched. Germline loops: CDR1 SGDLS, CDR2 YYNGEE. The CDR3 loop reads CASSAGRERTYEQYF. As DNA, the CDR3 is TGTGCCAGCAGCGCGGGGAGGGAACGCACCTACGAGCAGTACTTC.

This rearrangement joins TRBV7-8 to TRBJ1-1, with TRBD1 matching over 8 bases. The CDR3 sequence is 17 residues long. With 0 bases clipped from V and 3 bases from J, the junction kept 9 bases outside the gene matches. In germline, CDR1 is SGHVS, CDR2 FQNEAQ. The CDR3 bases are TGTGCCAGCAGCTTAGCTTGGACAGGGAAAGGTCACACTGAAGCTTTCTTT. This sequence encodes CASSLAWTGKGHTEAFF.

The chain uses TRBV27 and TRBJ1-1; D unresolved. Per germline, CDR1 MNHEY and CDR2 SMNVEV (reference sequence). CDR3 length: 14 residues. V shed 2 bases and J shed 7 bases, with 14 bases lying between them. CDR3 sequence: CASSLRSENYEAFF. The CDR3 DNA sequence: TGTGCCAGCAGTTTACGGTCAGAAAACTATGAAGCTTTCTTT.

This clone was detected only a few times. The V and J genes are TRBV10-2 and TRBJ2-3, with 11 bases aligning to TRBD2. CDR3 size: 17 residues. Germline CDR1 reads WSHSY; CDR2 reads SAAADI. V lost 7 bases, J lost 0 bases, and 9 bases stayed unmatched. The CDR3 is CASTRGLAGGSTDTQYF. CDR3 DNA sequence: TGCGCCAGCACCCGGGGGCTAGCGGGGGGTAGCACAGATACGCAGTATTTT.

This clone was observed a single time. The V call is TRBV10-3, the J call TRBJ2-1; 9 bases agree with TRBD1. Germline loops: CDR1 ENHRY, CDR2 SYGVKD. The CDR3 totals 15 residues. Unmatched junction bases numbered 8, after V lost 6 bases and J lost 5 bases. The CDR3 spells CAISFRDRANNEQFF. CDR3 bases: TGTGCCATCAGCTTCCGGGACAGGGCGAACAATGAGCAGTTCTTC.

This clone was detected only a few times. The chain employs TRBV2 and TRBJ2-1; 11 bases fit TRBD2. With V trimmed by 1 base and J by 9 bases, 5 bases remained unmatched. This CDR3 has 15 residues. CDR1 SNHLY and CDR2 FYNNEI come from the germline V gene. The CDR3 protein is CASSEVAGGLGEQFF. As DNA, the CDR3 is TGTGCCAGCAGTGAAGTAGCGGGAGGGCTCGGTGAGCAGTTCTTC.

This clone has a single count. The rearrangement joins TRBV30 to TRBJ2-5; D is undetermined. The last part of the DNA fits TRBJ2-7 better; the J call may be wrong. Germline CDR1 and CDR2: GTSNPN and SVGIG (reference sequence). The CDR3 is 10 residues long. Here the CDR3 reads CAWSDYEQYF. The CDR3 DNA is TGTGCCTGGAGTGATTACGAGCAGTACTTC.

The sample holds one count of this clone. The chain has TRBV29-1 and TRBJ1-2; 10 bases align to TRBD1. The ends lost 5 bases at V and 2 bases at J; junction bases unmatched: 5. Germline CDR1 and CDR2: SQVTM and ANQGSEA. This CDR3 is built from 14 residues. The CDR3 DNA reads as TGCAGCGTTAAACCGGGACAGGGGAACTATGGCTACACCTTC. It encodes CSVKPGQGNYGYTF. The full variable domain, completed using reference TRBV29-1 and TRBJ1-2, is SAVISQKPSRDICQRGTSLTIQCQVDSQVTMMFWYRQQPGQSLTLIATANQGSEATYESGFVIDKFPISRPNLTFSTLTVSNMSPEDSSIYLCSVKPGQGNYGYTFGSGTRLTVV.

Regarding this clone: It may be a read error: a sequence one base away is much more abundant. The chain carries TRBV7-9 and TRBJ2-3, with D uncertain. The V gene's germline CDR1 is SEHNR and CDR2 FQNEAQ (reference sequence). V was trimmed by 5 bases and J by 0 bases, leaving 3 bases between them. The CDR3 runs to 12 residues. CDR3 bases: TGTGCCAGCAGCGCTAGCACAGATACGCAGTATTTT. Encoded protein: CASSASTDTQYF.

The chain joins TRBV9 to TRBJ2-1; TRBD2 matches at 9 bases. The CDR3 loop spans 14 amino acids. Trimming cost V 3 bases and J 7 bases; bases outside gene matches: 5. The germline CDR1 and CDR2 sequences are SGDLS and YYNGEE. The CDR3 coding sequence is TGTGCCAGCAGCGATATTAGCGGGAGTAATGAGCAGTTCTTC. This codes for CASSDISGSNEQFF. The entire variable domain, with the rest obtained from reference TRBV9 and TRBJ2-1, is as follows: DSGVTQTPKHLITATGQRVTLRCSPRSGDLSVYWYQQSLDQGLQFLIQYYNGEERAKGNILERFSAQQFPDLHSELNLSSLELGDSALYFCASSDISGSNEQFFGPGTRLTVL.

This clone showed up just once. The chain couples TRBV6-1 to TRBJ1-2, with 9 bases lining up with TRBD1. From germline, CDR1 is MNHNS and CDR2 SASEGT. The CDR3 contains 14 residues. The J segment lost 5 bases and the V segment lost 6 bases, leaving 7 bases of the junction unmatched. Written as DNA, the CDR3 is TGTGCCAGCAGAACAGGGGGCGTAACATATGGCTACACCTTC. Amino acid sequence: CASRTGGVTYGYTF.

The chain couples TRBV7-8 to TRBJ1-5; TRBD1 might be the D (5 bases). Germline lookup yields CDR1 SGHVS and CDR2 FQNEAQ. The CDR3 length is 14 residues. V was clipped by 4 bases and J by 6 bases, with 13 bases between them. CDR3 nucleotides: TGTGCCAGCAGCTCGGCGGGGGTCGGTCAGCCCCAGCATTTT. It specifies CASSSAGVGQPQHF.

In this sample, this clone turned up once. The V and J genes are TRBV4-3 and TRBJ2-7; D is perhaps TRBD1 (5 bases). There are 12 residues in the CDR3. V was pared by 5 bases and J by 4 bases, with 9 bases between. CDR1 is LGHNA and CDR2 is YSLEER in the germline V gene. CDR3 in amino acids: CASSSTDYEQYF. The CDR3 DNA is TGCGCCAGCAGCTCGACAGATTACGAGCAGTACTTC.

The chain links TRBV7-2 to TRBJ2-3, with 10 positions matching TRBD2. V dropped 6 bases and J dropped 4; count of bases not matched to a gene: 4. The CDR3 length is 14 residues. The V gene's germline CDR1 is SGHTA and CDR2 FQGNSA. CDR3 DNA sequence: TGTGCCAGCAGACGTCTAGCGGGGGCAGATACGCAGTATTTT. Amino acid sequence: CASRRLAGADTQYF.

V and J are TRBV6-5 and TRBJ1-6, with D perhaps matching TRBD1 (6 bases). This CDR3 has 14 amino acids. Germline V gene sequence: CDR1 MNHEY, CDR2 SVGAGI. V shed 0 bases and J shed 8 bases, with 8 bases lying between them. The CDR3 nucleotides read TGTGCCAGCAGTTACTCACAGGGACATTCACCCCTCCACTTT. Its protein product is CASSYSQGHSPLHF.